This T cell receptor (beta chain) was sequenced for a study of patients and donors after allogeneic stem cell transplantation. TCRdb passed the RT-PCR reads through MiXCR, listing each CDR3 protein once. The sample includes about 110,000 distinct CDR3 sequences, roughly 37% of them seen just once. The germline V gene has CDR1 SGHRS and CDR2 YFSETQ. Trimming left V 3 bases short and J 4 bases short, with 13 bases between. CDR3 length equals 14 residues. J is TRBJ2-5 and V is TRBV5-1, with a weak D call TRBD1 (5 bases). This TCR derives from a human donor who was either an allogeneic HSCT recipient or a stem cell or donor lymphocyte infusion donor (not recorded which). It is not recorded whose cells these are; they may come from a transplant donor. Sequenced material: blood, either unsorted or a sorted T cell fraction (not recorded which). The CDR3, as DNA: TGCGCCAGCAGCTCCCTCGACAGTAGAGAGACCCAGTACTTC. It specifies CASSSLDSRETQYF.